These 24 T cell receptor beta chains came from one sample sequenced in a study of blood T cell repertoires in COVID-19. Using immunoSEQ multiplex PCR, the repertoire was profiled, and TCRdb retains in-frame clones only, with some absent. Altogether 100,000 to 150,000 clones are present, around 85% being singletons, with the ten largest covering 2.5% to 3.5%. The sequenced sample consisted of peripheral blood. These receptors were collected from an elderly woman with COVID-19, enrolled during active disease.

CDR3 in amino acids: CASSYSVGTGDLTQYF. For the CDR3, the DNA is TGTGCCAGCAGTTACTCAGTGGGGACAGGGGATTTAACGCAGTATTTT. This chain connects TRBV6-2 or TRBV6-3 to TRBJ2-3; 10 bases are shared with TRBD1. Trimming at V came to 0 bases and at J to 9 bases, leaving 9 bases not matched to a gene. The CDR3 consists of 16 residues. CDR1 MNHEY and CDR2 SVGEGT come from the germline V gene.

The chain is built from TRBV7-9 and TRBJ2-4, with a possible D match to TRBD1 (6 bases). Germline CDR1 SEHNR, CDR2 FQNEAQ (reference sequence). The germline V and J ends were trimmed by 1 base and 7 bases, with 17 bases remaining between them. The CDR3 totals 16 residues. The CDR3 region is CASSLVAGQGYNIQYF. CDR3 coding DNA: TGTGCCAGCAGCTTAGTCGCGGGCCAGGGGTATAACATTCAGTACTTC.

This clone was found a few times. The chain couples TRBV5-4 to TRBJ2-2, with D maybe TRBD1 (5 bases). Germline CDR1 is SGHNT and CDR2 is YYREEE (reference sequence). CDR3 length: 17 amino acids. Trimming removed 5 bases from V and 5 bases from J, with 22 bases in between. CDR3 sequence reads: CASSPSRPGPNTGELFF. The CDR3 DNA reads as TGTGCCAGCAGTCCCTCCCGGCCAGGGCCAAATACCGGGGAGCTGTTTTTT.

The chain uses TRBV2 and TRBJ2-7; a possible D gene is TRBD1 (5 bases). Germline values: CDR1 SNHLY, CDR2 FYNNEI. V was trimmed by 1 base and J by 1 base, leaving 14 bases between them. CDR3 length: 16 amino acids. CDR3 loop: CASSEETGELSYEQYF. CDR3 nucleotide sequence: TGTGCCAGCAGTGAAGAAACAGGAGAATTGTCCTACGAGCAGTACTTC.

The chain couples TRBV28 to TRBJ2-3; 7 bases are shared with TRBD2. J lost 2 bases, V lost 3 bases, and 5 bases had no gene match. Germline CDR1 is MDHEN and CDR2 is SYDVKM. This CDR3 has 15 residues. The CDR3 loop is CASSLGGADTDTQYF. The DNA for the CDR3 is TGTGCCAGCAGTTTGGGAGGGGCGGACACAGATACGCAGTATTTT.

The V and J genes are TRBV6-2 or TRBV6-3 and TRBJ2-7, with a possible D match to TRBD2 (5 bases). Trimming took 2 bases from V and 2 from J, leaving 10 bases between them. The CDR3 covers 14 residues. Germline CDR1 reads MNHEY; CDR2 reads SVGEGT. The CDR3, as DNA: TGTGCCAGCAGTTACACGATCGGGACCTACGAGCAGTACTTC. This gives the protein CASSYTIGTYEQYF.

V gene TRBV5-4 combines with J gene TRBJ2-5; perhaps TRBD2 as D (6 bases). The CDR3 has 15 amino acids. Germline CDR1 is SGHNT and CDR2 is YYREEE (reference sequence). V gave up 0 bases and J gave up 4 bases, with 13 bases separating them. The CDR3, as DNA: TGTGCCAGCAGCTTGGATGGAGGGGTGCGAGAGACCCAGTACTTC. This sequence encodes CASSLDGGVRETQYF. The full variable domain, in which reference TRBV5-4 and TRBJ2-5 provide the parts outside the CDR3, is ETGVTQSPTHLIKTRGQQVTLRCSSQSGHNTVSWYQQALGQGPQFIFQYYREEENGRGNFPPRFSGLQFPNYSSELNVNALELDDSALYLCASSLDGGVRETQYFGPGTRLLVL.

The J gene is TRBJ2-5, the V gene TRBV28; D gene unclear. This CDR3 region has 13 residues. Germline V gene lookup returns CDR1 MDHEN and CDR2 SYDVKM. Trimming pared 10 bases from V and 5 bases from J, leaving 17 bases between. CDR3 in amino acids: CATDDFTGETQYF. For the CDR3, the DNA is TGTGCCACCGACGATTTCACCGGGGAGACCCAGTACTTC.

The chain combines TRBV3-1 (or the pseudogene TRBV3-2) with TRBJ2-2; perhaps TRBD2 as D (6 bases). Between the trimmed V and J ends, which lost 1 base and 10 bases, there was a span of 10 bases. Germline values: CDR1 LGHDT, CDR2 YNNKEL (reference sequence). This CDR3 spans 13 amino acids. CDR3 in amino acids: CASSQVRRAELFF. CDR3 DNA sequence: TGTGCCAGCAGCCAAGTCCGGAGGGCGGAGCTGTTTTTT.

J is TRBJ2-6 and V is TRBV5-6; the match to TRBD1 covers 8 bases. The CDR3 has 18 amino acids. The junction had 7 bases not matched to a gene; V was cut back by 2 bases and J by 0 bases. In germline, CDR1 is SGHDT, CDR2 YYEEEE. The CDR3 DNA reads as TGTGCCAGCAGCTTCCCGACAGGGGCCCCCTCTGGGGCCAACGTCCTGACTTTC. Protein: CASSFPTGAPSGANVLTF.

V gene TRBV2 combines with J gene TRBJ2-7; D uncertain. The V gene lost 7 bases and the J gene lost 0 bases, with 10 bases spanning the gap. The CDR3 sequence is 13 residues long. The germline V gene has CDR1 SNHLY and CDR2 FYNNEI. The CDR3 bases are TGTGCCAGCAAAACTGCTATCTCCTACGAGCAGTACTTC. Translating gives CASKTAISYEQYF.

The V call is TRBV19, the J call TRBJ2-5; D ambiguous. This CDR3 comprises 14 residues. Germline CDR1 LNHDA, CDR2 SQIVND (reference sequence). Trimming took 1 base from V and 5 from J, leaving 11 bases between them. CDR3 protein: CASSIGGNGETQYF. CDR3 in DNA: TGTGCCAGTAGTATAGGCGGCAACGGGGAGACCCAGTACTTC.

V usage is TRBV7-9 and J usage is TRBJ1-1; unclear D gene. Between the trimmed V and J ends, which lost 4 bases and 3 bases, there was a span of 12 bases. The germline CDR1 and CDR2 sequences are SEHNR and FQNEAQ (reference sequence). The CDR3 has 14 residues. The CDR3 loop reads CASSSGNPHTEAFF. The CDR3, as DNA: TGTGCCAGCAGCTCGGGGAACCCTCACACTGAAGCTTTCTTT.

The rearrangement joins TRBV5-8 to TRBJ1-5; TRBD1 agrees at 7 bases. The J segment lost 4 bases and the V segment lost 3 bases, leaving 7 bases of the junction unmatched. The germline gives CDR1 SGHTS, CDR2 YDEGEE. There are 15 residues in the CDR3. In DNA, the CDR3 is TGTGCCAGCAGCTCCGGGACAGTAAATAATCAGCCCCAGCATTTT. Amino acid sequence: CASSSGTVNNQPQHF.

V usage is TRBV10-3 and J usage is TRBJ2-2, with TRBD2 matching over 10 bases. The CDR3 contains 15 residues. Unmatched junction bases numbered 7, after V lost 8 bases and J lost 4 bases. The V gene's germline CDR1 is ENHRY and CDR2 SYGVKD. The CDR3 reads CAIGSGRAGTGELFF. The CDR3 nucleotides are TGTGCCATCGGAAGCGGGAGGGCCGGCACCGGGGAGCTGTTTTTT.

About this clone: Other DNA sequences in the sample encode the same CDR3. V usage is TRBV18 and J usage is TRBJ1-1, with 7 nucleotides matching TRBD1. Germline CDR1 reads KGHSH; CDR2 reads LQKENI. The CDR3 has 13 amino acids. V was pared by 6 bases and J by 4 bases, with 5 bases of the junction left unmatched. The CDR3 DNA reads as TGTGCCAGCTCTTGGGACAGAACCACTGAAGCTTTCTTT. Its protein product is CASSWDRTTEAFF. The whole variable domain, remainder taken from reference TRBV18 and TRBJ1-1, is NAGVMQNPRHLVRRRGQEARLRCSPMKGHSHVYWYRQLPEEGLKFMVYLQKENIIDESGMPKERFSAEFPKEGPSILRIQQVVRGDSAAYFCASSWDRTTEAFFGQGTRLTVV.

The chain uses TRBV6-5 and TRBJ1-1; D is unclear. Germline V CDR1 and CDR2: MNHEY, SVGAGI. Trimming took off 0 bases at V and 1 base at J, with 9 bases between the two ends. This CDR3 contains 15 residues. Here the CDR3 DNA reads TGTGCCAGCAGTTACTCGAATTCCGGGAACACTGAAGCTTTCTTT. Translation: CASSYSNSGNTEAFF.

The J gene is TRBJ2-3, the V gene TRBV20-1; perhaps TRBD2 as D (5 bases). The CDR3 length is 11 residues. V gave up 1 base and J gave up 9 bases, with 8 bases separating them. The germline V gene encodes CDR1 DFQATT and CDR2 SNEGSKA (reference sequence). The CDR3, as DNA: TGCAGTGCTAGAGTGACGGGAACGCAGTATTTT. Encoded protein: CSARVTGTQYF.

The rearrangement links TRBV7-8 to TRBJ2-7; no firm D call. Germline V gene data show CDR1 as SGHVS and CDR2 as FQNEAQ. Trimming took 2 bases from V and 2 from J, leaving 7 bases between them. The CDR3 contains 13 residues. The CDR3 protein is CASSLLRTYEQYF. CDR3 coding DNA: TGTGCCAGCAGCTTATTGAGAACCTACGAGCAGTACTTC.

The V and J genes are TRBV5-1 and TRBJ1-1; 7 nucleotides match TRBD1. The V segment lost 4 bases and the J segment 3 bases; nucleotides outside the gene matches: 15. The CDR3 totals 17 residues. Germline values: CDR1 SGHRS, CDR2 YFSETQ. The CDR3 is CASSQKVGTDRDTEAFF. CDR3 nucleotide sequence: TGCGCCAGCAGCCAAAAGGTCGGGACAGATCGGGACACTGAAGCTTTCTTT.

DNA for the CDR3: TGTGCCAGCAGCCCTCAGACTCCGACCAGAATCAAGAACATTCAGTACTTC. It specifies CASSPQTPTRIKNIQYF. V and J are TRBV7-9 and TRBJ2-4; D is unclear. Between the trimmed V and J ends, which lost 5 bases and 7 bases, there was a span of 24 bases. This CDR3 is 17 amino acids long. CDR1 and CDR2 from the germline V gene are SEHNR and FQNEAQ (reference sequence).

The J gene is TRBJ2-1, the V gene TRBV4-1; TRBD2 matches at 7 bases. Per germline, CDR1 MGHRA and CDR2 YSYEKL. The V segment lost 1 base and the J segment 2 bases; nucleotides outside the gene matches: 8. The CDR3 has 17 amino acids. The CDR3 coding sequence is TGCGCCAGCAGCCAAGGGGCGCTAGCGGCGGCCTACAATGAGCAGTTCTTC. Protein: CASSQGALAAAYNEQFF.

The chain couples TRBV5-1 to TRBJ1-4; 8 nucleotides align to TRBD1. J was trimmed by 5 bases and V by 0 bases; bases with no gene match: 6. The CDR3 loop spans 16 amino acids. Germline lookup yields CDR1 SGHRS and CDR2 YFSETQ. Here the CDR3 reads CASSLGTGNGNEKLFF. The CDR3 DNA sequence: TGCGCCAGCAGCTTGGGGACAGGGAATGGGAATGAAAAACTGTTTTTT.

Only one count was recorded for this clone. J is TRBJ1-2 and V is TRBV6-5; D remains unclear. CDR3 size: 16 residues. CDR1 and CDR2 from the germline V gene are MNHEY and SVGAGI. Trimming shortened V by 2 bases and J by 4 bases, and 17 bases separated the two germline ends. The CDR3 sequence: CASSYPLGSGVYGYTF. CDR3 bases: TGTGCCAGCAGTTACCCGTTGGGGTCCGGGGTCTATGGCTACACCTTC.